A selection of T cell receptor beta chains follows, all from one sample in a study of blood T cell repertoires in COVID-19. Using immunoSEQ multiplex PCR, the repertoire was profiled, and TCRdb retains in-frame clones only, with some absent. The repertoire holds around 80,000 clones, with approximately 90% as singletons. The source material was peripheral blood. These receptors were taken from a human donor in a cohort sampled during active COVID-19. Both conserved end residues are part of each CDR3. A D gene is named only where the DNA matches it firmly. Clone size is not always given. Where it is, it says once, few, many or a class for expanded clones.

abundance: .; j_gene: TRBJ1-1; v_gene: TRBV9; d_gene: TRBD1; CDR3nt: TGTGCCAGCAGCTCTCCCGCCCTGGACAGGGAGAACACTGAAGCTTTCTTT; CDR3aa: CASSSPALDRENTEAFF
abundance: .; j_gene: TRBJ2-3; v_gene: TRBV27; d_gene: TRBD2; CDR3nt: TGTGCCAGCAGTTTATCGGGCCTAGCGGGAGACACAGATACGCAGTATTTT; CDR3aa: CASSLSGLAGDTDTQYF
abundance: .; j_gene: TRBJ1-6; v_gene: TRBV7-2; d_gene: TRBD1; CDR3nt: TGTGCCAGCAGCTTGGCAGGGGGCGGTTCACCCCTCCACTTT; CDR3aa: CASSLAGGGSPLHF
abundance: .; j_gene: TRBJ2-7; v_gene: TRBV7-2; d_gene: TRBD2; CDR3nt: TGTGCCAGCAGCTTAGTGAGCGGGGGGGTCTACGAGCAGTACTTC; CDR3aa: CASSLVSGGVYEQYF
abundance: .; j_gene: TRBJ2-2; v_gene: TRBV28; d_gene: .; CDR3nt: TGTGCCAGCAGCATCCGAGGCCAGTCGGGGGACCCGAGCGACCTCGCGAACACCGGGGAGCTGTTTTTT; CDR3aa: CASSIRGQSGDPSDLANTGELFF
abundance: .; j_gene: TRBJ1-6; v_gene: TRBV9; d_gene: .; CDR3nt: TGTGCCAGCAGCGTAGAAGTATCGGGGGAGGTGGCTTCACCCCTCCACTTT; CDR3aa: CASSVEVSGEVASPLHF
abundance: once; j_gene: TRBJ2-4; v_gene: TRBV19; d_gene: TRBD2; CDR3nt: TGTGCCAGTAGTTCTAGCGGTGCCTCCAAAAACATTCAGTACTTC; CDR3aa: CASSSSGASKNIQYF
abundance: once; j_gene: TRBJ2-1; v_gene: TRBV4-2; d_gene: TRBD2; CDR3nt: TGTGCCAGCAGCCGTCTAGCGGACAATGAGCAGTTCTTC; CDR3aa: CASSRLADNEQFF
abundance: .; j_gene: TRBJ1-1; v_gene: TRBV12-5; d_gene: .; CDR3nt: TGTGCTAGTGGTTTGACAGGAAAGTTGTTGGCTGAAGCTTTCTTT; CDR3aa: CASGLTGKLLAEAFF
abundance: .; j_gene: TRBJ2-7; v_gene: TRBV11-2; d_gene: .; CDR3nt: TGTGCCAGCAGCTTAACAACAGGGACCTACGAGCAGTACTTC; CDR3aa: CASSLTTGTYEQYF
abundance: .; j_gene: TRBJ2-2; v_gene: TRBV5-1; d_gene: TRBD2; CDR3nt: TGCGCCAGCAGCTTGTTATTATTGGTGACTAGCGGGGTAAACACCGGGGAGCTGTTTTTT; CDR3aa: CASSLLLLVTSGVNTGELFF
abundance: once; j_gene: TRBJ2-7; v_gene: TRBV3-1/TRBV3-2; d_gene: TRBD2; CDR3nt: TGTGCCAGCAGCCAAGGCGGGGGGGCGGGCGAGCAGTACTTC; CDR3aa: CASSQGGGAGEQYF
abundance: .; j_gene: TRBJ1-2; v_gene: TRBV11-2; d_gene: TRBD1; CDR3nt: TGTGCCAGCAGCTCTGACAGGGCCTCTAACTATGGCTACACCTTC; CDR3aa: CASSSDRASNYGYTF
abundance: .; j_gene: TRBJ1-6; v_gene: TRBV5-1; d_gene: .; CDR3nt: TGCGCCAGCAGCCCCGAGGCGGGGGGGACTTCACCCCTCCACTTT; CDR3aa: CASSPEAGGTSPLHF
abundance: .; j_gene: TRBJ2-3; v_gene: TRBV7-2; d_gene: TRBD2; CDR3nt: TGTGCCAGCAGCTTAGTGGGAGGGCCAAGTCCCGATACGCAGTATTTT; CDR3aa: CASSLVGGPSPDTQYF
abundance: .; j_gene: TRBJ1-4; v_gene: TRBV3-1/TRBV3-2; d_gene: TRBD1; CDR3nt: TGTGCCAGCAGCCTTCGACAGGGTGGGGATGAAAAACTGTTTTTT; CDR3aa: CASSLRQGGDEKLFF
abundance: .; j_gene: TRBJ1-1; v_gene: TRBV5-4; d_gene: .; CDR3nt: TGTGCCAGCCGGGGGGGCGCGGTTCAGGACACTGAAGCTTTCTTT; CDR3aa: CASRGGAVQDTEAFF
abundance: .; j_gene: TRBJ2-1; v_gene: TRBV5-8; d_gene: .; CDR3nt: TGTGCCAGCAGCTTGGCACAGAGCTCCTACAATGAGCAGTTCTTC; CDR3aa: CASSLAQSSYNEQFF
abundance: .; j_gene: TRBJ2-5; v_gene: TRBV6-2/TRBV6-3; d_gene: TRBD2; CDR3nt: TGTGCCAGCAGTCCCCACCGGGGCGGGGGGGCTCGGGAGACCCAGTACTTC; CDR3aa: CASSPHRGGGARETQYF
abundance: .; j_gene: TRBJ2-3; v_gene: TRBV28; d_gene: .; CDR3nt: TGTGCCAGCAGTATATCCTGGGGCGATACGCAGTATTTT; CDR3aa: CASSISWGDTQYF
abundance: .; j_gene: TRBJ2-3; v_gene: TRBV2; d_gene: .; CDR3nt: TGTGCCGGCTCGAGGAGTCCAGATACGCAGTATTTT; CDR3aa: CAGSRSPDTQYF
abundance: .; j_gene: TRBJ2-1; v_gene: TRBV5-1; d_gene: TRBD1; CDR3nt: TGCGCCAGCAGCTTACGACAGGGGGCTTACAATGAGCAGTTCTTC; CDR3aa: CASSLRQGAYNEQFF
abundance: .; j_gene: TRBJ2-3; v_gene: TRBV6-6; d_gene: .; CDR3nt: TGTGCCAGCAATGGGGCCGATACGCAGTATTTT; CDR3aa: CASNGADTQYF
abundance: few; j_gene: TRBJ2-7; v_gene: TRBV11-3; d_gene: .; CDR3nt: TGTGCCAGCAGCACAGGGTCGGGGGAGCAGTACTTC; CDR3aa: CASSTGSGEQYF
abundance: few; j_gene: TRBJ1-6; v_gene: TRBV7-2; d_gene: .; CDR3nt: TGTGCCAGCAGCTTAGACGCGGGTAATTCACCCCTCCACTTT; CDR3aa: CASSLDAGNSPLHF
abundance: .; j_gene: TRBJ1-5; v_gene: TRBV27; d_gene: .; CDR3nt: TGTGCCAGCAGTTTAAAACAGGGTCTAAATCAGCCCCAGCATTTT; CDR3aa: CASSLKQGLNQPQHF
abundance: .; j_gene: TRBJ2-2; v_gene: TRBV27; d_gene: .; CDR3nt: TGTGCCAGCAGGGCCCGAACAGGGTACCACACCGGGGAGCTGTTTTTT; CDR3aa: CASRARTGYHTGELFF
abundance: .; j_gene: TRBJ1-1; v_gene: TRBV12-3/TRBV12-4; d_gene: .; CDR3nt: TGTGCCAGCAGGTTTACTTCGCCTGAAGCTTTCTTT; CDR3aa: CASRFTSPEAFF
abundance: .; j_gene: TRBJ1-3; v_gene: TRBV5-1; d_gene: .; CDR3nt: TGCGCCAGCAGCTTGGATACATCCACCTCTGGAAACACCATATATTTT; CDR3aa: CASSLDTSTSGNTIYF
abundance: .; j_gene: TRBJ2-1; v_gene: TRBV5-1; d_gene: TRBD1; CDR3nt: TGCGCCAGCAGCTGGGCAGGGGGCGCAAACAATGAGCAGTTCTTC; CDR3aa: CASSWAGGANNEQFF